This TCR beta chain emerged from a study of blood T cells in healthy people across ages (dated by TCRdb to the mid-2010s). With regard to the full study: In model experiments, template switching captured about one uniquely barcoded TCR beta cDNA molecule for every two T cells. Using deep sequencing normalized with unique cDNA molecular identifiers, the study measured how TCR beta repertoire diversity changes with age. Donors were grouped into four age groups: young (average roughly 15 years), middle-aged (39), aged (around 66) and long-lived (approximately 78). The study analyzed two additional independent replicas of 1 million unique cDNA reads from the same blood draw for two donors, one aged 18 to 30 and one aged 80 or older.

Details on this clonotype: This clone's antigen is unknown. The record has no base qualities; no much larger clone is one base away.

Library method: 5' RACE. For sequencing, an Illumina HiSeq 2500 was employed. A second PCR of roughly 6 to 11 cycles was run with a J-beta primer mix and a sample-barcoded 5' primer. Each TCR beta cDNA molecule received a unique molecular identifier from a template-switch 5' adaptor carrying 12 random nucleotides. Each sample yielded at least 2.5 million CDR3-containing paired-end reads. All of the RNA was converted into first-strand cDNA using the Mint cDNA synthesis kit, with a TRBC-specific oligonucleotide serving as the primer. Following uracil-DNA glycosylase treatment, a first 18-cycle PCR with universal primers M1SS and BC2_uni_R was performed on all cDNA. The study's processing was this. For normalization, 1 million high-quality reads were randomly selected from each sample, with every read carrying a distinct molecular identifier. Instead of being binned into consensus sequences, reads that shared molecular identifiers were thrown out. MiTCR, run with a Q25 quality threshold and the strictest error-elimination algorithm, handled CDR3 identification, clonotype clustering and error correction. A nonparametric unseen species model with Euler transformation was used to estimate a lower bound on total TCR beta diversity. TCRdb reprocessing: public reads trimmed at Q25 with fastp, clones called with MiXCR, in-frame beta chains kept. Each CDR3 protein gets just one entry, which takes the most common genes and DNA from the rows behind it. In this record, the V and J calls reflect TCRdb's handling and not the investigators' own analysis. Recorded for this sample are around 800,000 distinct CDR3 sequences; 20% to 30% of them occurred a single time. The leading ten clones occupy 3% of the sample.

The germline V gene (reference sequence) yields LNHNV for CDR1 and YYDKDF for CDR2. V is pared back by 0 bases and J by 12 bases, with 9 bases lying between the germline termini. Reading from cysteine to phenylalanine, the CDR3 counts 12 amino acids. The DNA shown is the 36-base CDR3, in frame from base 1. What the authors observed across the whole study: There was a strong correlation between observed TCR beta diversity and the percentage of naive T cells measured by flow cytometry. Bulk unsorted PBMC profiling prevented conclusive comparison of naive and antigen-experienced compartments. Estimates of total diversity from one million sequenced T cells were regarded as lower bounds and underestimates. Because donor CMV infection status was unknown, age-related changes in expanded clonotypes were potentially confounded. Observed TCR beta diversity per million T cells fell roughly linearly with age, and a significant reduction was already apparent by age around 44. Compared with the aged group, the long-lived group had more naive CD4+ T cells, fewer expanded clones and increased TCR diversity, suggesting age selection.

The donors were roughly 38 Caucasian individuals from Russia, aged roughly 6 to 100 years, who were systemically healthy. Each donor gave ten milliliters of peripheral blood, collected into EDTA-treated Vacutainer tubes. PBMCs were isolated by Ficoll-Paque density-gradient centrifugation, with at least 7 million obtained per sample. Total RNA, at least 5 micrograms per sample, was extracted from PBMCs with Trizol reagent. Naive CD45RAhigh/CD27high T cell percentages were measured by flow cytometry on a PBMC aliquot from every donor. The same sample was also studied in work on T cells of mothers and their children. The second paper further reports: The donors were nine systemically healthy Caucasian individuals, made up of three mothers and their six children. cDNA synthesis consumed the entire amount of extracted RNA, loaded at 1.5 ug RNA in each 15 ul reaction. In the second PCR, the M1S primer introduced both the sample barcodes and 2-4 random nucleotides. Each mother yielded over 8.5 million TCR beta CDR3 reads and each child a few million reads. In both related and unrelated pairs, thymic selection shapes the output of TCR recombination in a similar way, with inherited differences having only a minor effect. Normalized repertoire overlap was always slightly but never significantly higher in related than unrelated mother-child pairs. No persistent microchimeric T cell clones were detected, at a sensitivity of roughly 99 clones per million clonotypes. To look for features that set related mother-child pairs apart from unrelated individuals, the researchers ran deep NGS to compare the TCR beta repertoires of mothers and children. On average, the children were 11 +/- 4 years old, while the mothers were approximately 41 +/- 4 years old. Libraries were sequenced on Illumina HiSeq 2000 with 100+100 nt paired-end reads after adapter ligation with NEBNext reagents. Mother and child libraries were prepared a month apart and sequenced in separate runs to prevent cross-contamination. Between roughly 450,000 and 2,000,000 distinct TCR beta clonotypes were identified per donor. Naive TCR beta clonotypes were estimated from low-frequency clonotypes matched to each donor's FACS-determined naive share, without sorting.

The V and J segments used are TRBV15 and TRBJ2-1, with the D gene call left open. The sequence was obtained from a boy aged 5-17 years in good health. What was sequenced was blood. The CDR3 protein is CATSRDGVAQFF. The nucleotides are TGTGCCACCAGCAGAGATGGGGTTGCGCAGTTCTTC.